The following is a T cell receptor (beta chain) sequence with its context. This specimen comes from a study of shared T cell receptors in the human thymus. Germline V lookup: CDR1 LNHDA, CDR2 SQIVND (reference sequence). The V and J ends lost 10 bases and 7 bases, in that order; junction bases with no gene match: 6. CDR3 length: 13 amino acids. The repertoire was sequenced with immunoSEQ multiplex PCR; TCRdb's copy has only in-frame clones and lacks some. The profile covers hundreds of thousands of clones, with about 89% appearing a single time and over 0.008% taken by the ten largest. These data also featured in a second study, about human thymus T cells. In that study: Each of the donors was a healthy Finnish infant who was undergoing open corrective cardiac surgery for congenital heart defects. Thymus specimens were resections from corrective heart surgery. Thymic and blood repertoires seemed to show skewed V and J gene use. Thymic repertoires of unrelated individuals were reported in related research to overlap highly.

The sample taken for sequencing was thymocytes. This sequence originates from a boy under three years old with a congenital heart defect. This chain uses TRBV19 with TRBJ2-1; 11 bases are a match to TRBD2. DNA of the CDR3: TGTGCCACCGGGACTAGCGGTTGTAATGAGCAGTTCTTC. Translation: CATGTSGCNEQFF. The whole variable domain, remainder taken from reference TRBV19 and TRBJ2-1, is DGGITQSPKYLFRKEGQNVTLSCEQNLNHDAMYWYRQDPGQGLRLIYYSQIVNDFQKGDIAEGYSVSREKKESFPLTVTSAQKNPTAFYLCATGTSGCNEQFFGPGTRLTVL.